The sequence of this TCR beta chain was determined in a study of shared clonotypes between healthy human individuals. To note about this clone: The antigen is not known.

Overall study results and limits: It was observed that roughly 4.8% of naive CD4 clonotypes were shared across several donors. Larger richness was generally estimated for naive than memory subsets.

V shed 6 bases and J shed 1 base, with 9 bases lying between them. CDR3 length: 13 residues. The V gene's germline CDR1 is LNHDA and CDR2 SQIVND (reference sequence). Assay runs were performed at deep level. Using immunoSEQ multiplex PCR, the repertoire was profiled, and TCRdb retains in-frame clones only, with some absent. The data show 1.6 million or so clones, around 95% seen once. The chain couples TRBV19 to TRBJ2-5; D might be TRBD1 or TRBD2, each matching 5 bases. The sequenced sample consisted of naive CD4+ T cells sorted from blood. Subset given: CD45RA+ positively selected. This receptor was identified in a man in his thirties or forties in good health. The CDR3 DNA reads TGTGCCAGTAGGAGAGGGGTCCAAGAGACCCAGTACTTC. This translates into CASRRGVQETQYF.